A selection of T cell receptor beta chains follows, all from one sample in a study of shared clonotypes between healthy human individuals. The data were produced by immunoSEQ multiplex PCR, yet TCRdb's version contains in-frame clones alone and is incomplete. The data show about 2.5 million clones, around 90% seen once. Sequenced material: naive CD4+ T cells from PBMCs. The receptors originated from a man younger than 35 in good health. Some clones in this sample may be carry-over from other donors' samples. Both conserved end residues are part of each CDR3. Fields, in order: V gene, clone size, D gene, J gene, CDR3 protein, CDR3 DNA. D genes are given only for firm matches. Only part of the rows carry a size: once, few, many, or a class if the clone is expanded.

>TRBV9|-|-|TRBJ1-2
CASSASTGGYGYTF
TGTGCCAGCAGCGCCTCGACAGGCGGCTATGGCTACACCTTC
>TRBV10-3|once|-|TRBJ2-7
CAISEEAGVSYEQYF
TGTGCCATCAGTGAGGAGGCAGGGGTCTCCTACGAGCAGTACTTC
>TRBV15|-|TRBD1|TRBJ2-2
CATSREETGGTGELFF
TGTGCCACCAGCAGAGAGGAGACAGGGGGCACCGGGGAGCTGTTTTTT
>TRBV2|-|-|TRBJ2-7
CASSGEGYEQYF
TGTGCCAGCAGTGGAGAGGGCTACGAGCAGTACTTC
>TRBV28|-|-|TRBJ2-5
CASSLYKETQYF
TGTGCCAGCAGTTTATACAAAGAGACCCAGTACTTC
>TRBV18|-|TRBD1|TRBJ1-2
CASSRNSQGRDGYTF
TGTGCCAGCTCACGAAATTCACAGGGGCGCGATGGCTACACCTTC
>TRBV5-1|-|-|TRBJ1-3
CASSSPAGRTSGNTIYF
TGCGCCAGCAGCTCCCCGGCCGGGCGGACCTCTGGAAACACCATATATTTT
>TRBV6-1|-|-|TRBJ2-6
CASSEANGPPGVLTF
TGTGCCAGCAGTGAAGCAAACGGACCTCCTGGCGTCCTGACTTTC
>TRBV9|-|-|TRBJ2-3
CASSVRSSGTTDTQYF
TGTGCCAGCAGCGTAAGGAGTAGCGGAACCACAGATACGCAGTATTTT
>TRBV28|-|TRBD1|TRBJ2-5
CASQDRVKETQYF
TGTGCCAGTCAGGACAGGGTGAAAGAGACCCAGTACTTC
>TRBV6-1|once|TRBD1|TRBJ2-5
CASSEWTGTGTQYF
TGTGCCAGCAGTGAATGGACAGGAACGGGGACCCAGTACTTC
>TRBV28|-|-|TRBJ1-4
CASSPDLNEKLFF
TGTGCCAGCAGTCCTGACTTAAATGAAAAACTGTTTTTT
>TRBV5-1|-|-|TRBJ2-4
CASSAPTLNKNIQYF
TGCGCCAGCAGCGCACCGACGCTTAACAAAAACATTCAGTACTTC
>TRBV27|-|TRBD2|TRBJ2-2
CASSLYAGEENTGELFF
TGTGCCAGCAGTTTATACGCGGGGGAGGAAAACACCGGGGAGCTGTTTTTT
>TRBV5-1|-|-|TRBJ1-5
CASSLGGAGGNQPQHF
TGCGCCAGCAGCTTAGGCGGGGCGGGTGGCAATCAGCCCCAGCATTTT
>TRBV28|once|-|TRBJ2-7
CASRDYRSYEQYF
TGTGCCAGCAGGGATTACAGGTCCTACGAGCAGTACTTC
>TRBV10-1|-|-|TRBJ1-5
CASSGNSNQPQHF
TGCGCCAGCAGTGGGAATAGCAATCAGCCCCAGCATTTT
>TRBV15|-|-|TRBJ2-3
CATSRVSWADTQYF
TGTGCCACCAGCAGAGTATCTTGGGCAGATACGCAGTATTTT
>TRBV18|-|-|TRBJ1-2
CASSPTPGHTNYGYTF
TGTGCCAGCTCACCAACCCCTGGACACACTAACTATGGCTACACCTTC
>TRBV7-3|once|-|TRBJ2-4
CASSLMTGPENIQYF
TGTGCCAGCAGCTTAATGACAGGCCCAGAAAACATTCAGTACTTC
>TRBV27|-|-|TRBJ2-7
CASSPKPVKNYEQYF
TGTGCCAGCAGTCCCAAGCCGGTGAAGAACTACGAGCAGTACTTC